This T cell receptor beta chain originates from a study of T cells in Graves' hyperthyroidism and ophthalmopathy. Regarding the study as a whole: Appearing also in blood were most of the thyroid clonotypes expanded above 0.001.

Germline CDR1 is ENHRY and CDR2 is SYGVKD. Trimming at V came to 8 bases and at J to 3 bases, leaving 4 bases not matched to a gene. This CDR3 has 13 amino acids. Regarding this clonotype: As yet, its antigen is unknown.

There were TCR beta CDR3 regions amplified from RNA transcripts. With the HTBI primer set, the TCR CDR3 went through a first round of RT-PCR. One entry per CDR3 protein results from TCRdb running MiXCR on the multiplex PCR reads. Of over 700,000 distinct CDR3 sequences in the sample, 38% are singletons; the top ten hold more than 7%. The receptor was derived from a man aged 18 to 30 with Graves' hyperthyroidism. The rearrangement uses TRBV10-3 and TRBJ2-7; 10 positions match TRBD1. What was sequenced was blood. The CDR3 sequence is CAIGGDRGYEQYF. The CDR3 DNA is TGTGCCATCGGCGGGGACAGGGGCTACGAGCAGTACTTC.